This T cell receptor beta chain was profiled in a study of PD-1 blockade in classical Hodgkin lymphoma. Regarding the study as a whole: Nivolumab initiation under 1 year post-ASCT meant exclusion.

Per germline, CDR1 LNHDA and CDR2 SQIVND (reference sequence). J lost 10 bases, V lost 4 bases, and 10 bases had no gene match. This CDR3 contains 15 residues. The sample's time point: cycle 4 day 1 (C4D1), after less than 7 weeks of nivolumab. Patients all relapsed after autologous stem cell transplantation, and there was variation in brentuximab vedotin exposure. Clones were sequenced by immunoSEQ multiplex PCR, and TCRdb holds only the in-frame ones, with some missing. The sample carries 50,000 to 65,000 clones, roughly nine tenths recorded once. About this clone: Its antigen is currently unknown.

Source: peripheral blood mononuclear cells (PBMCs), taken before the fourth cycle of nivolumab. This receptor was identified in a human donor with classical Hodgkin lymphoma. The rearrangement links TRBV19 to TRBJ1-6; TRBD1 matches at 7 bases. The CDR3 spells CASSTYQGEGSPLHF. The CDR3 DNA reads as TGTGCCAGTAGTACCTATCAGGGGGAAGGATCACCCCTCCACTTT.